These T cell receptor beta chains were read from a single sample in a study of blood T cell repertoires in COVID-19. Data came from immunoSEQ multiplex PCR; TCRdb stores just in-frame clones and leaves some out. Of 30,000 to 40,000 clones listed, roughly nine tenths were seen once; the top ten hold around 14%. Material for sequencing was peripheral blood. The receptor source for this set is a man aged 70-80 years with active COVID-19. Both conserved end residues are trimmed from each CDR3.

TRBJ1-5 TRBV5-1 ASSLAGDSNQPQH
TRBJ2-7 TRBV20-1 SAGPPSGHA
TRBJ2-5 TRBV24-1 ATSDFKTQY
TRBJ2-1 TRBV4-2 ASSQDSGVYNEQF
TRBJ2-1 TRBV9 ASSPTSGSYNEQF
TRBJ1-3 TRBV5-4 ASSLGSSDGNTIY
TRBJ1-2 TRBV7-9 ASSPMTASDGYT
TRBJ2-3 TRBV20-1 SASGLARTDTQY
TRBJ2-7 TRBV25-1 ASSAEDRAYYEQY
TRBJ1-3 TRBV28 ASSSELGNTIY
TRBJ2-1 TRBV5-6 ASSLYATSGYNEQF
TRBJ1-5 TRBV30 AWSGAGGSWGQPQH
TRBJ1-1 TRBV9 ASSPPGRGTEAF
TRBJ1-1 TRBV6-5 ASRGPGGRITEAF
TRBJ2-1 TRBV27 ASTSDQGSYNEQF
TRBJ2-3 TRBV19 ASSALGGSTDTQY
TRBJ2-7 TRBV4-3 ASSQDRGQAGGEQY
TRBJ1-4 TRBV7-2 ASSPKRGEKLF
TRBJ2-3 TRBV27 ASTGLAGGLGTDTQY
TRBJ2-1 TRBV4-2 ASSQDSASGGDEQF
TRBJ1-2 TRBV5-4 ASSYPTGQNYGYT
TRBJ1-1 TRBV28 ASSFGVIRGTEAF
TRBJ1-6 TRBV6-5 ASSYIRQGNSPLH
TRBJ2-3 TRBV27 ASSPAERTDTQY
TRBJ1-5 TRBV28 ASSLGFSNQPQH
TRBJ1-6 TRBV6-5 ASRGQGHSPLH
TRBJ2-1 TRBV4-3 ASSRGLAEHNEQF
TRBJ2-1 TRBV28 ATSTSGRAYEQF
TRBJ2-1 TRBV24-1 ATRETGIGEQF
TRBJ1-1 TRBV5-4 ASSFGTGGTEAF
TRBJ2-1 TRBV12-3/TRBV12-4 ASTGVAYNEQF
TRBJ2-7 TRBV3-1/TRBV3-2 ASSQGDISEQY
TRBJ2-7 TRBV5-1 ASSLDATLLVHEQY